These 21 T cell receptor beta chains were all obtained from the same sample, sequenced in a study of molecular identifiers for immune sequencing clone quantification. MiXCR, applied by TCRdb to the PCR reads, yields one record per CDR3 protein. The profile shows more than 300,000 distinct CDR3 sequences, 20% to 25% of them singletons. Specimen: naive CD8+ T cells from blood, with Jurkat cell RNA spiked in. Stated subset: FACS-sorted CD8+CD4-CCR7+CD45RA+ naive T cells. Receptor source: a human donor in good health. Some libraries in this study had Jurkat cell RNA spiked in.

This clonotype was observed at least ten times. The V and J genes are TRBV7-3 and TRBJ2-1; D unresolved. CDR1 and CDR2 (germline): SGHTA, FQGTGA. This CDR3 is built from 13 residues. V lost 2 bases, J lost 7 bases, and 9 bases lay in between. The CDR3 coding sequence is TGTGCCAGCAGCTTATCGGGTCCGAATGAGCAGTTCTTC. Translating gives CASSLSGPNEQFF.

This clonotype was recorded at least ten times. V is TRBV12-3 or TRBV12-4 and J is TRBJ2-2; unclear D gene. The CDR3 covers 14 residues. The ends were cut back, 4 bases at V and 5 bases at J, with 11 bases in the middle. CDR3 bases: TGTGCCAGCAGTTCTACGCCTGGAACCGGGGAGCTGTTTTTT. This sequence encodes CASSSTPGTGELFF.

In this sample, this clonotype turned up a few times. The V gene is TRBV28, the J gene TRBJ2-4; a weak D match, TRBD2 (6 bases). Germline-derived CDR1 and CDR2 are MDHEN and SYDVKM. The V end was cut by 2 bases, the J end by 3 bases, with 17 bases between. There are 17 residues in the CDR3. CDR3 residues: CASSLTGGAAGKNIQYF. CDR3 sequence (DNA): TGTGCCAGCAGTTTAACTGGCGGGGCCGCAGGCAAAAACATTCAGTACTTC.

The rearrangement uses TRBV20-1 and TRBJ2-7; 9 positions agree with TRBD2. Germline V gene sequence: CDR1 DFQATT, CDR2 SNEGSKA (reference sequence). After removal of 3 bases from V and 4 bases from J, the junction contained 7 bases not matched to a gene. The CDR3 runs 14 residues. The CDR3 is CSASARGGPYEQYF. The CDR3 DNA follows: TGCAGTGCTAGTGCGCGGGGGGGCCCATACGAGCAGTACTTC.

This clonotype appeared many times. The chain recombines TRBV2 with TRBJ2-2, with 7 positions matching TRBD2. J was trimmed by 2 bases and V by 5 bases; bases with no gene match: 11. Germline V gives CDR1 SNHLY, CDR2 FYNNEI. CDR3 length: 17 amino acids. In DNA, the CDR3 is TGTGCCAGCAGTCGCCCCGGGAGCGGGACTAACACCGGGGAGCTGTTTTTT. It yields the protein CASSRPGSGTNTGELFF. Full variable domain (rest looked up from reference TRBV2 and TRBJ2-2): EPEVTQTPSHQVTQMGQEVILRCVPISNHLYFYWYRQILGQKVEFLVSFYNNEISEKSEIFDDQFSVERPDGSNFTLKIRSTKLEDSAMYFCASSRPGSGTNTGELFFGEGSRLTVL.

The CDR3 here is CASRTQGNAYNEQFF. The CDR3, as DNA: TGTGCCAGCAGAACGCAAGGGAACGCCTACAATGAGCAGTTCTTC. The J gene is TRBJ2-1, the V gene TRBV27; D remains unclear. The V and J ends lost 6 bases and 2 bases respectively, with 14 bases between them. The germline V gene encodes CDR1 MNHEY and CDR2 SMNVEV (reference sequence). CDR3 length equals 15 residues.

This clonotype was picked up many times. The rearrangement links TRBV7-3 to TRBJ2-3, with no clear D. The V and J ends lost 4 bases and 4 bases respectively, with 9 bases between them. Germline V gives CDR1 SGHTA, CDR2 FQGTGA. The CDR3 is 13 residues long. CDR3 region: CASSSLVSDTQYF. In nucleotides, the CDR3 is TGTGCCAGCAGCTCCCTAGTGTCAGATACGCAGTATTTT.

CDR3: CASSEARGGALDTQYF. The CDR3 DNA follows: TGTGCCAGCAGTGAAGCCAGGGGGGGGGCTTTAGATACGCAGTATTTT. V gene TRBV2 combines with J gene TRBJ2-3; either TRBD1 or TRBD2 may fit D (7 bases each). CDR1 is SNHLY, CDR2 FYNNEI, per germline. Trimming took off 0 bases at V and 5 bases at J, with 15 bases between the two ends. CDR3 length: 16 amino acids.

This clonotype was seen at least ten times. The chain couples TRBV5-6 to TRBJ2-7; TRBD1 might be the D (5 bases). The CDR3 loop spans 12 amino acids. V lost 4 bases, J lost 5 bases, and 10 bases lay in between. Germline CDR1 and CDR2: SGHDT and YYEEEE. CDR3 sequence reads: CASSALTDEQYF. CDR3 DNA sequence: TGTGCCAGCAGCGCTCTGACAGACGAGCAGTACTTC.

This clonotype was seen a handful of times. This chain joins TRBV27 and TRBJ2-7; D remains unclear. CDR3 length: 14 amino acids. Trimming removed 7 bases at V and 0 bases at J, with 13 bases between. Germline-derived CDR1 and CDR2 are MNHEY and SMNVEV (reference sequence). The CDR3 here is CASKDGSLSYEQYF. The CDR3 nucleotides read TGTGCCAGCAAAGATGGCAGCCTCTCCTACGAGCAGTACTTC.

In its sample, this clonotype was seen a few times. This chain links TRBV27 with TRBJ1-2; 10 bases agree with TRBD1. Germline CDR1 MNHEY, CDR2 SMNVEV (reference sequence). There are 15 residues in the CDR3. Trimming removed 2 bases from V and 4 bases from J; junction bases left unmatched: 4. The CDR3 DNA sequence: TGTGCCAGCAGTTTAGCCGGGACAGGGGTCTATGGCTACACCTTC. The encoded protein is CASSLAGTGVYGYTF.

This clonotype was seen just once. A single base separates this from a much larger clone, so it may be a read error. V and J are TRBV6-6 and TRBJ1-2, with D possibly being TRBD1 (5 bases). CDR3 length equals 13 residues. Trimming removed 4 bases from V and 5 bases from J, with 11 bases in between. CDR1 and CDR2 (germline): MNHNY, SVGAGI (reference sequence). In nucleotides, the CDR3 is TGTGCCAGCAGTTGCTCGAGACAGTATGGCTACACCTTC. Translation gives CASSCSRQYGYTF.

This clonotype was seen at least ten times. The chain couples TRBV19 to TRBJ2-3, with D unclear. Per germline, CDR1 LNHDA and CDR2 SQIVND (reference sequence). V was shortened by 4 bases and J by 1 base, with 15 bases between the two germline ends. This CDR3 is built from 16 residues. CDR3 sequence (DNA): TGTGCCAGTAGTAAGAAACTCTCCCAACGCACAGATACGCAGTATTTT. Its protein product is CASSKKLSQRTDTQYF.

The chain couples TRBV29-1 to TRBJ2-5; maybe TRBD1 (5 bases). The CDR3 loop spans 12 amino acids. Germline CDR1 and CDR2: SQVTM and ANQGSEA. Trimming took off 4 bases at V and 3 bases at J, with 9 bases between the two ends. DNA for the CDR3: TGCAGCGTTGTACAGGTTGAAGAGACCCAGTACTTC. It yields the protein CSVVQVEETQYF. Full variable domain (outside the CDR3, taken from reference TRBV29-1 and TRBJ2-5): SAVISQKPSRDICQRGTSLTIQCQVDSQVTMMFWYRQQPGQSLTLIATANQGSEATYESGFVIDKFPISRPNLTFSTLTVSNMSPEDSSIYLCSVVQVEETQYFGPGTRLLVL.

Worth noting for this clonotype: This may arise from a read error, as a much more abundant clone is one base away. This chain joins TRBV12-3 or TRBV12-4 and TRBJ2-5; D is possibly TRBD2 (5 bases). CDR3 length: 14 amino acids. The CDR3 DNA reads TGTGCCAGCAGTTCCCGGACTGGGGAAGAGGCCCAGTACTTC. Its protein product is CASSSRTGEEAQYF.

Comments on this clonotype: A much larger clone is a single base away; this may be a read error. The rearrangement joins TRBV6-2 or TRBV6-3 to TRBJ2-5; D gene uncertain. V lost 5 bases and J 0 bases, leaving 13 bases between the germline ends. The CDR3 totals 15 residues. Per germline, CDR1 MNHEY and CDR2 SVGEGT. CDR3 DNA sequence: TGTGCCAGCAGTCACACATCGACGTACCAAGAGACCCAGTACTTC. Protein sequence: CASSHTSTYQETQYF.

The sample holds many counts of this clonotype. V usage is TRBV7-2 and J usage is TRBJ2-5, with TRBD1 as a possible D gene (5 bases). Trimming cost V 4 bases and J 4 bases, with 16 bases left between them. Germline V lookup: CDR1 SGHTA, CDR2 FQGNSA. The CDR3 totals 15 residues. CDR3 sequence: CASSSTWGLGETQYF. The CDR3 bases are TGTGCCAGCAGCTCAACATGGGGCCTAGGAGAGACCCAGTACTTC.

This clonotype was found many times. The chain is built from TRBV6-1 and TRBJ2-2, with TRBD1 matching 7 bases. Trimming took 8 bases from V and 3 from J; bases not matched to a gene: 6. This CDR3 contains 14 residues. Germline V gene data show CDR1 as MNHNS and CDR2 as SASEGT. The CDR3 spells CASSRTGYTGELFF. CDR3 DNA: TGTGCCAGCTCCCGGACAGGCTACACCGGGGAGCTGTTTTTT.

At least ten counts were recorded for this clonotype. The chain is built from TRBV4-3 and TRBJ2-1; no firm D call. The CDR3 has 14 residues. CDR1 and CDR2 (germline): LGHNA, YSLEER. The V gene lost 0 bases and the J gene lost 6 bases, with 9 bases spanning the gap. The DNA of the CDR3 is TGCGCCAGCAGCCAAGAGGTCTCGGCCAATGAGCAGTTCTTC. Its translation: CASSQEVSANEQFF.

On this clonotype itself: One base away lies a much larger clone, so this may be a sequencing read error. The chain links TRBV7-2 to TRBJ1-1; tentative D call: TRBD1 (6 bases). From germline, CDR1 is SGHTA and CDR2 FQGNSA. The CDR3 has 13 amino acids. The CDR3 DNA reads TGTGCCAGCAGCTTAGAACAGGGCACTGAAGCTCTCTTT. Protein: CASSLEQGTEALF.

With regard to this clonotype: This may be a read error, as it is one base from a much larger clone. This chain links TRBV27 with TRBJ2-2; 7 nucleotides align to TRBD1. CDR3 length: 12 amino acids. The germline gives CDR1 MNHEY, CDR2 SMNVEV (reference sequence). The CDR3 protein is CASRDRSGELLF. The CDR3 DNA reads as TGTGCCAGCAGGGACAGGTCCGGGGAGCTGCTTTTT.